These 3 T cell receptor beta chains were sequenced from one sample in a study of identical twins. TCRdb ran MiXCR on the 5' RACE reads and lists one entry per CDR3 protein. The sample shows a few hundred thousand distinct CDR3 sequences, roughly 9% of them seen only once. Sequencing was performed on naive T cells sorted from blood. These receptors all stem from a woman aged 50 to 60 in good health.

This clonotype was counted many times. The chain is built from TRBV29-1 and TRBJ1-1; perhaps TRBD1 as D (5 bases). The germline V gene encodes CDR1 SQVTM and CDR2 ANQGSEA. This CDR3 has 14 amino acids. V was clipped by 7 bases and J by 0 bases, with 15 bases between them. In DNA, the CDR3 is TGCAGCGCTCAGGGCTCGGGCATGAACACTGAAGCTTTCTTT. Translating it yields CSAQGSGMNTEAFF.

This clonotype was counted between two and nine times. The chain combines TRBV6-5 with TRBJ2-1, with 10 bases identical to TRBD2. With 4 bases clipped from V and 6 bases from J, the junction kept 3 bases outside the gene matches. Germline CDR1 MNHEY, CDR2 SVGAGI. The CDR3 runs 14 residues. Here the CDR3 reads CASSLPSGSNEQFF. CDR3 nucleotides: TGTGCCAGCAGTTTACCTAGCGGGAGCAATGAGCAGTTCTTC.

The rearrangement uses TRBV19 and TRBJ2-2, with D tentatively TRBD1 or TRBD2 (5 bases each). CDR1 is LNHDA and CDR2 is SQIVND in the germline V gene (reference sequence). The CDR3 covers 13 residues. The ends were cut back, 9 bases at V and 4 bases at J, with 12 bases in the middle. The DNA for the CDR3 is TGTGCCAGCCGGGACGTGGGCACCGGGGAGCTGTTTTTT. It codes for CASRDVGTGELFF.